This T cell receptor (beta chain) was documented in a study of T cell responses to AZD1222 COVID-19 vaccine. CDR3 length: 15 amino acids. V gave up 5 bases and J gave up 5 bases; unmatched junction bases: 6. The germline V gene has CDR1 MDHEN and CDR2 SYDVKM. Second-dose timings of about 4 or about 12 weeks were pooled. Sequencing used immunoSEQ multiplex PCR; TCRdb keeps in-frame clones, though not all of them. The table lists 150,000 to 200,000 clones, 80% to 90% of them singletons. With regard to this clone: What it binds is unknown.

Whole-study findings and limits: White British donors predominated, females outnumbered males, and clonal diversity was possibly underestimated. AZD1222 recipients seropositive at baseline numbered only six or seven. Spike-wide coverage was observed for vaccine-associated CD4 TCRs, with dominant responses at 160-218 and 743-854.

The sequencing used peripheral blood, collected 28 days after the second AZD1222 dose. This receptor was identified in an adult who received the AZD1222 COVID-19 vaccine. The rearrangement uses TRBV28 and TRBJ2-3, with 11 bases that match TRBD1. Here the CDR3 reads CASSPGGQGVDTQYF. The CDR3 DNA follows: TGTGCCAGCAGTCCGGGGGGACAGGGGGTAGATACGCAGTATTTT.